The clone carrying this T cell receptor beta chain was observed a few times. Single viable CD3+CD4+CD8-CD45RO+ cells were sorted as the memory CD4+ T cells. Trimming took off 3 bases at V and 0 bases at J, with 15 bases between the two ends. Germline lookup yields CDR1 KGHSH and CDR2 LQKENI. The CDR3 runs to 17 residues. This sample is drawn from a study of memory CD4+ T cells and cytomegalovirus serostatus. Authors' data handling: After removing out-of-frame reads, millions of distinct TCRbeta sequences remained. Using immunoSEQ multiplex PCR, the repertoire was profiled, and TCRdb retains in-frame clones only, with some absent. That table supplies the V and J calls and clone size; D and trimming were determined from the DNA. The sample holds over 50,000 clones, around three quarters seen once.

This rearrangement joins TRBV18 to TRBJ2-1, with D maybe TRBD2 (7 bases). Sequencing was carried out using memory CD4+ T cells from blood. The sequence came from an adult in good health and CMV-seronegative. The CDR3 is CASSPRGGLSSYNEQFF. CDR3 DNA: TGTGCCAGCTCACCCCGCGGGGGCCTTTCCTCCTACAATGAGCAGTTCTTC.